This TCR beta chain originates from a study of neurological immune-mediated disorders. Study-wide results and caveats: Patients with HTLV-1-associated myelopathy had the highest level of TCR clonal expansion, whereas patients with multiple sclerosis had the lowest level, falling beneath the level found in healthy controls. One cluster of related CDR3 sequences contained, by phylogenetic grouping, the repertoires of 18 of 34 multiple sclerosis patients and formed a possible signature.

Preparation of the unsorted libraries drew on 2 million PBMCs stored at -80 C. There are a few counts of this clonotype. The antigen is undetermined. The germline V gene has CDR1 SGHTA and CDR2 FQGTGA. The CDR3 loop spans 20 amino acids. Deletions cut 1 base from V and 0 bases from J, with 22 bases between. It was by 5'RACE with 10-nucleotide random UMIs that the cDNA was made. Via MiXCR, TCRdb re-called the 5' RACE reads, giving one row per CDR3 protein. The table includes 75,000 to 80,000 distinct CDR3 sequences, around 4.6% detected once. V gene TRBV7-3 combines with J gene TRBJ2-1; D might be TRBD1 or TRBD2, each matching 6 bases. The receptor was isolated from a woman aged 25-40 years with multiple sclerosis. Input material: PBMCs. CDR3 loop: CASSLSGSGGGISSYNEQFF. The DNA for the CDR3 is TGTGCCAGCAGCTTAAGTGGGAGCGGAGGGGGGATTAGCTCCTACAATGAGCAGTTCTTC. The variable domain in full, completed from reference TRBV7-3 and TRBJ2-1, reads GAGVSQTPSNKVTEKGKYVELRCDPISGHTALYWYRQSLGQGPEFLIYFQGTGAADDSGLPNDRFFAVRPEGSVSTLKIQRTERGDSAVYLCASSLSGSGGGISSYNEQFFGPGTRLTVL.